Below are 2 T cell receptor beta chains sequenced from a single sample in a study of CD4+ T cells in melanoma. Clones were read by immunoSEQ multiplex PCR, and TCRdb kept only the in-frame ones, dropping some. The data hold 40,000 to 50,000 clones, with about 91% observed a single time. Sequencing was carried out using peripheral blood. The receptor source for this set is a human donor with melanoma.

V usage is TRBV7-9 and J usage is TRBJ1-4, with TRBD1 matching over 9 bases. The junction had 4 bases not matched to a gene; V was cut back by 3 bases and J by 8 bases. The CDR3 sequence is 14 residues long. CDR1 and CDR2 (germline): SEHNR, FQNEAQ (reference sequence). This CDR3 reads CASSFRTGVEKLFF. CDR3 sequence (DNA): TGTGCCAGCAGCTTCAGGACAGGGGTGGAAAAACTGTTTTTT.

This clone was detected only once. The genes are TRBV4-3 and TRBJ1-5, with unresolved D. The CDR3 length is 15 residues. CDR1 and CDR2 (germline): LGHNA, YSLEER. Trimming removed 0 bases from V and 3 bases from J, with 9 bases in between. This chain's CDR3 is CASSQDFRANQPQHF. The CDR3 coding sequence is TGCGCCAGCAGCCAAGATTTTAGGGCCAATCAGCCCCAGCATTTT.